The next 17 T cell receptor beta chains were all read from a single sample in a study of T-cell reconstitution after alpha-beta-depleted transplantation in children. Unique molecular identifiers were incorporated during preparation of the TCRbeta library. TCRdb itself ran the PCR reads through MiXCR, one entry per CDR3 protein. Of roughly 570,000 distinct CDR3 sequences in the sample, approximately 30% were seen once. The input for sequencing was PBMCs, taken before TCRalphabeta/CD19-depleted stem cell transplant. These receptors were collected from a boy under two years old with Wiskott-Aldrich syndrome, due to receive a stem cell transplant.

The chain recombines TRBV10-3 with TRBJ1-1; D unclear. Deletions cut 6 bases from V and 1 base from J, with 9 bases between. CDR1 and CDR2 from the germline V gene are ENHRY and SYGVKD. The CDR3 is 13 residues long. Written as DNA, the CDR3 is TGTGCCATCAGGACGCAGGAGAACACTGAAGCTTTCTTT. It specifies CAIRTQENTEAFF.

V gene TRBV27 combines with J gene TRBJ2-7; D not certain. This CDR3 contains 13 residues. Germline V gene data show CDR1 as MNHEY and CDR2 as SMNVEV (reference sequence). V was shortened by 3 bases and J by 6 bases, with 12 bases between the two germline ends. The CDR3 DNA is TGTGCCAGCAGTTTCCGGGTATCGGGCGAGCAGTACTTC. The encoded protein is CASSFRVSGEQYF.

The chain couples TRBV7-9 to TRBJ2-1, with TRBD2 matching over 7 bases. The CDR3 runs 14 residues. CDR1 and CDR2 (germline): SEHNR, FQNEAQ (reference sequence). The J segment lost 5 bases and the V segment lost 6 bases, leaving 7 bases of the junction unmatched. In DNA form, the CDR3 reads TGTGCCAGCAGTTCGGGAGGACCCGACAATGAGCAGTTCTTC. As protein: CASSSGGPDNEQFF.

This clonotype has just a few counts. The chain carries TRBV12-3 or TRBV12-4 and TRBJ2-1; 7 positions match TRBD2. This CDR3 contains 13 residues. Germline trimming cut 7 bases from V and 9 bases from J; bases unmatched to any gene: 9. The CDR3 here is CASKMSAGVEQFF. The CDR3 DNA reads as TGTGCCAGCAAAATGTCGGCGGGAGTTGAGCAGTTCTTC.

The V gene is TRBV7-3, the J gene TRBJ2-6, with 9 bases that match TRBD1. Germline V gives CDR1 SGHTA, CDR2 FQGTGA. The CDR3 consists of 19 residues. With 1 base clipped from V and 2 bases from J, the junction kept 9 bases outside the gene matches. The CDR3: CASSLNWDRDDPGANVLTF. In nucleotides, the CDR3 is TGTGCCAGCAGCTTAAATTGGGACAGGGATGATCCTGGGGCCAACGTCCTGACTTTC.

This sequence joins TRBV28 and TRBJ2-3, with D possibly TRBD2 on 6 matching bases. CDR1 and CDR2 (germline): MDHEN, SYDVKM. V gave up 1 base and J gave up 0 bases, with 11 bases separating them. The CDR3 loop spans 16 amino acids. The CDR3 loop reads CASSLLRGGSTDTQYF. CDR3 bases: TGTGCCAGCAGTTTATTGCGGGGAGGAAGCACAGATACGCAGTATTTT. Filled out from reference TRBV28 and TRBJ2-3, the complete variable domain reads DVKVTQSSRYLVKRTGEKVFLECVQDMDHENMFWYRQDPGLGLRLIYFSYDVKMKEKGDIPEGYSVSREKKERFSLILESASTNQTSMYLCASSLLRGGSTDTQYFGPGTRLTVL.

J is TRBJ2-2 and V is TRBV2; TRBD2 aligns across 10 bases. Germline values: CDR1 SNHLY, CDR2 FYNNEI. After removal of 4 bases from V and 0 bases from J, the junction contained 5 bases not matched to a gene. The CDR3 runs to 17 residues. The CDR3 DNA reads as TGTGCCAGCAGTGTACTAGCGGGGTACGCGAACACCGGGGAGCTGTTTTTT. Residues: CASSVLAGYANTGELFF.

V gene TRBV7-9 combines with J gene TRBJ1-1; no reliable D call. The CDR3 is made up of 10 amino acids. Germline CDR1 and CDR2: SEHNR and FQNEAQ (reference sequence). V was clipped by 5 bases and J by 8 bases, with 6 bases between them. Here the CDR3 DNA reads TGTGCCAGCAGCCCCATCGAAGCTTTCTTT. Translated: CASSPIEAFF.

This chain links TRBV4-1 with TRBJ2-3; perhaps TRBD2 as D (6 bases). This CDR3 comprises 17 residues. V lost 0 bases, J lost 1 base, and 14 bases lay in between. Germline V gene sequence: CDR1 MGHRA, CDR2 YSYEKL. Here the CDR3 reads CASSQDGSGGGTDTQYF. DNA of the CDR3: TGCGCCAGCAGCCAAGATGGGTCCGGCGGGGGCACAGATACGCAGTATTTT.

This clonotype was detected a few times. The chain employs TRBV27 and TRBJ2-7; D may be TRBD2 (6 bases). CDR3 size: 16 residues. V was shortened by 2 bases and J by 2 bases, with 16 bases between the two germline ends. Germline assignment: CDR1 MNHEY and CDR2 SMNVEV (reference sequence). CDR3 residues: CASSLMSGTSPYEQYF. CDR3 nucleotides: TGTGCCAGCAGTTTAATGTCAGGGACTTCACCCTACGAGCAGTACTTC.

This clonotype turned up a few times. The chain couples TRBV2 to TRBJ2-2; 9 bases line up with TRBD2. V lost 9 bases and J lost 1; bases outside the gene matches: 9. This CDR3 has 16 amino acids. CDR1 and CDR2 (germline): SNHLY, FYNNEI. The CDR3 DNA follows: TGTGCCAGGGGCCCGGCTAGCGGGATGAACACCGGGGAGCTGTTTTTT. It encodes CARGPASGMNTGELFF.

CDR3 sequence: CASSLLRLEGRAQYF. CDR3 DNA: TGTGCCAGCAGCTTGTTACGTTTAGAGGGACGGGCCCAGTACTTC. This chain connects TRBV5-5 to TRBJ2-5; TRBD1 or TRBD2 may be the D gene (5 bases each). CDR1 is SGHKS and CDR2 is YYEKEE in the germline V gene (reference sequence). There are 15 residues in the CDR3. With 1 base removed from V and 9 bases from J, the gap between germline ends came to 19 bases.

The J gene is TRBJ2-1, the V gene TRBV11-2, with D unclear. The CDR3 length is 19 residues. V was cut by 1 base and J by 0 bases, with 19 bases left in between. Germline V gene lookup returns CDR1 SGHAT and CDR2 FQNNGV. CDR3 residues: CASSLGISGAFSSYNEQFF. Here the CDR3 DNA reads TGTGCCAGCAGCTTAGGAATTTCCGGCGCTTTTAGCTCCTACAATGAGCAGTTCTTC.

This chain links TRBV6-1 with TRBJ1-1, with TRBD1 as a possible D gene (5 bases). CDR3 length equals 13 residues. V lost 6 bases and J 4 bases, leaving 12 bases between the germline ends. The germline V gene encodes CDR1 MNHNS and CDR2 SASEGT. The CDR3 spells CASRWTPTTEAFF. Here the CDR3 DNA reads TGTGCCAGCAGGTGGACACCGACCACTGAAGCTTTCTTT.

This clonotype was seen a few times. This chain links TRBV27 with TRBJ2-4, with a weak D call TRBD2 (9 bases). The CDR3 covers 21 residues. Germline values: CDR1 MNHEY, CDR2 SMNVEV (reference sequence). V lost 3 bases, J lost 0 bases, and 27 bases lay in between. For the CDR3, the DNA is TGTGCCAGCAGTTTCAGGGGGCTCGGGTCTAGCGGGACACTAGCCAAAAACATTCAGTACTTC. This gives the protein CASSFRGLGSSGTLAKNIQYF.

The chain links TRBV6-5 to TRBJ2-7; a possible D gene is TRBD1 (6 bases). The CDR3 covers 18 residues. Trimming removed 2 bases from V and 0 bases from J, with 20 bases in between. Per the germline V gene, CDR1 is MNHEY and CDR2 is SVGAGI. The DNA for the CDR3 is TGTGCCAGCAGTTACCCCGCTCTACCCGGACAGAGCTCCTACGAGCAGTACTTC. This encodes CASSYPALPGQSSYEQYF.

The chain has TRBV29-1 and TRBJ2-1; a weak D match, TRBD2 (6 bases). The germline gives CDR1 SQVTM, CDR2 ANQGSEA. The CDR3 covers 13 residues. Trimming removed 3 bases from V and 13 bases from J, with 19 bases in between. CDR3 sequence (DNA): TGCAGCGTTGATATCGAGGCGGGAAGGGAACAGTTCTTC. This encodes CSVDIEAGREQFF.